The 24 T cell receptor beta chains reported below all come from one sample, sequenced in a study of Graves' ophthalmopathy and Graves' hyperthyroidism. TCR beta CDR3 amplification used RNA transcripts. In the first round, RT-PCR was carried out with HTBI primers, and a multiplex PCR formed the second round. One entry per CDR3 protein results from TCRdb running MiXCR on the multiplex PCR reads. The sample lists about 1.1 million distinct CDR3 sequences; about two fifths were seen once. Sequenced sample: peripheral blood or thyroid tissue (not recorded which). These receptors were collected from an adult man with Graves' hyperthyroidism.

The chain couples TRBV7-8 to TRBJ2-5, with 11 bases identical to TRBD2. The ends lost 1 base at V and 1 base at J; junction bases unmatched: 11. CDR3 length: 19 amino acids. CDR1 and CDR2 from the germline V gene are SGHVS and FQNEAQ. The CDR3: CASSLVVLAGDSFQETQYF. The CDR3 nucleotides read TGTGCCAGCAGCTTAGTAGTACTAGCGGGGGACAGCTTCCAAGAGACCCAGTACTTC.

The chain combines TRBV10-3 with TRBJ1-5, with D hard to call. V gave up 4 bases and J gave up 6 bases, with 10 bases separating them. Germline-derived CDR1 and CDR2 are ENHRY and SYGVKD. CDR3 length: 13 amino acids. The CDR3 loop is CAISGGFGQPQHF. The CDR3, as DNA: TGTGCCATCAGTGGAGGGTTTGGTCAGCCCCAGCATTTT.

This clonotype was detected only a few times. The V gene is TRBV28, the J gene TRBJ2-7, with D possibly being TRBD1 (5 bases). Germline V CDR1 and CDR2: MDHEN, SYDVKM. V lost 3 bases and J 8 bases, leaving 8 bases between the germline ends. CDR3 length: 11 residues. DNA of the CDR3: TGTGCCAGCAGTTTCGTGGGGCAGCAGTACTTC. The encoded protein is CASSFVGQQYF. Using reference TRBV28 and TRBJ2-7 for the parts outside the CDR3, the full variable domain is DVKVTQSSRYLVKRTGEKVFLECVQDMDHENMFWYRQDPGLGLRLIYFSYDVKMKEKGDIPEGYSVSREKKERFSLILESASTNQTSMYLCASSFVGQQYFGPGTRLTVT.

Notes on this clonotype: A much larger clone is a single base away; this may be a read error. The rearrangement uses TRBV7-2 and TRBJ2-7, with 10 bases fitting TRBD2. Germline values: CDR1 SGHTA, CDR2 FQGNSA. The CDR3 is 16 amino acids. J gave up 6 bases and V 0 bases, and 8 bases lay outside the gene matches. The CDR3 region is CASSLAGLAETCEQYF. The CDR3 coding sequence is TGTGCCAGCAGCTTAGCAGGACTAGCGGAAACCTGCGAGCAGTACTTC.

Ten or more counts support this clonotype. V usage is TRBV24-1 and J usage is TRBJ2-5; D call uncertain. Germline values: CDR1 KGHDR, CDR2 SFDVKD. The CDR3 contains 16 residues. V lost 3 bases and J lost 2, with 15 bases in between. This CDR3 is CATSDPVPGLQETQYF. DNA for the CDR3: TGTGCCACCAGTGATCCAGTACCAGGCCTACAAGAGACCCAGTACTTC.

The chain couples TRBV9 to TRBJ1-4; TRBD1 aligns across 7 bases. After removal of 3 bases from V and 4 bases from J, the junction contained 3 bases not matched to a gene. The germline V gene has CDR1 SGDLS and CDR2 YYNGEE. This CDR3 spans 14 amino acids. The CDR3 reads CASSGDRDNEKLFF. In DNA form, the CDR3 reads TGTGCCAGCAGCGGAGACAGGGATAATGAAAAACTGTTTTTT.

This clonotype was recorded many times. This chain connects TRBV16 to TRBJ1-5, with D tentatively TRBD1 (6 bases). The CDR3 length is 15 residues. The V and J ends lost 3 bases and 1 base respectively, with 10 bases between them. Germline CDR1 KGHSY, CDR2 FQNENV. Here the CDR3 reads CASSHVGQSNQPQHF. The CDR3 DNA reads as TGTGCCAGCAGCCATGTGGGACAAAGCAATCAGCCCCAGCATTTT.

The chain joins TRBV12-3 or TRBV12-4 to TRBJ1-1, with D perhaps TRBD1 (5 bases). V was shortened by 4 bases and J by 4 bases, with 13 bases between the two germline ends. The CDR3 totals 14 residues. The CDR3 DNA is TGTGCCAGCAGTTCAGTCCTTGGGGGCACTGAAGCTTTCTTT. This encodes CASSSVLGGTEAFF.

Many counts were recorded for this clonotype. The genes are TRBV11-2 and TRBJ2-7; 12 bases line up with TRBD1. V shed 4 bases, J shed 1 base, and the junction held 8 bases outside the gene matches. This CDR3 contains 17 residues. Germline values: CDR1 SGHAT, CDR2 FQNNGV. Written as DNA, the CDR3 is TGTGCCAGCAGCTCCCCTTGGGACAGGGGGCATTCCTACGAGCAGTACTTC. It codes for CASSSPWDRGHSYEQYF.

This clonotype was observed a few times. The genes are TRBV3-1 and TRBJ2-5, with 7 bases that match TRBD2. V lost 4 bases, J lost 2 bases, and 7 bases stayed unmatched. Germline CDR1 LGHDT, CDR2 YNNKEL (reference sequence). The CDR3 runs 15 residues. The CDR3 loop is CASSLHRLAQETQYF. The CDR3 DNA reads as TGTGCCAGCAGCCTGCATAGACTAGCACAAGAGACCCAGTACTTC.

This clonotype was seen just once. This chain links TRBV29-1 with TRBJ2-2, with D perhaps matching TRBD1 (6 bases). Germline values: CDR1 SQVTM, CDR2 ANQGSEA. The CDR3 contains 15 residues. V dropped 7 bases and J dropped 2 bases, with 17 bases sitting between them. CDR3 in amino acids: CSGKTGTLNTGELFF. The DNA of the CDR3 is TGCAGCGGGAAGACCGGGACACTTAACACCGGGGAGCTGTTTTTT.

The CDR3 bases are TGTGCCAGCAGCCAAGAGAGGCCCAATCAGCCCCAGCATTTT. Translating it yields CASSQERPNQPQHF. This chain joins TRBV7-9 and TRBJ1-5, with D uncertain. CDR3 length equals 14 residues. Trimming removed 5 bases from V and 3 bases from J, with 11 bases in between. Per the germline V gene, CDR1 is SEHNR and CDR2 is FQNEAQ (reference sequence).

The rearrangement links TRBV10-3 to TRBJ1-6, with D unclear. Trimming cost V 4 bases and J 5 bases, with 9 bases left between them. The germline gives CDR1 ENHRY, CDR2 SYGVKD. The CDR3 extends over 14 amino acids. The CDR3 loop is CAISGAADNSPLHF. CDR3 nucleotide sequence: TGTGCCATCAGTGGTGCGGCGGATAATTCACCCCTCCACTTT.

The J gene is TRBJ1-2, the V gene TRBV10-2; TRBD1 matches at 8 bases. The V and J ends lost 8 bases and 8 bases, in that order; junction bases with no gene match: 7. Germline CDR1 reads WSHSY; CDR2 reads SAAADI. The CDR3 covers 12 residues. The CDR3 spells CASARTGYGYTF. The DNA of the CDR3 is TGCGCCAGCGCTCGGACAGGGTACGGCTACACCTTC.

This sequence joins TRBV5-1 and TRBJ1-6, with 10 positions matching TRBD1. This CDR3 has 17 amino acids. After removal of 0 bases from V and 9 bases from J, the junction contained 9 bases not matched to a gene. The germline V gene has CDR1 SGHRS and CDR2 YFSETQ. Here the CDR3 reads CASSLVSDRGFSSPLHF. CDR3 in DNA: TGCGCCAGCAGCTTGGTTTCGGACAGGGGGTTTAGTTCACCCCTCCACTTT.

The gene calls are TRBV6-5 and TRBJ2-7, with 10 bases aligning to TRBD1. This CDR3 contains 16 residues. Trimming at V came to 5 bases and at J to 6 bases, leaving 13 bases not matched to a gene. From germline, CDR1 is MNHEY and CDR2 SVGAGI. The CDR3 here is CASSDATGTGVGEQYF. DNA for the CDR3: TGTGCCAGCAGTGACGCCACCGGGACAGGGGTTGGCGAGCAGTACTTC.

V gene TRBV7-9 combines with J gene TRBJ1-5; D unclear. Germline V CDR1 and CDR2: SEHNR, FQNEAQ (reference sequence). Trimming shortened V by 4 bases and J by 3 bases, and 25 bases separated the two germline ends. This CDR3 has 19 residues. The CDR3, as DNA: TGTGCCAGCAGCTGGGTGACGGCGAACACTGAAGCTTTCAATCAGCCCCAGCATTTT. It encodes CASSWVTANTEAFNQPQHF.

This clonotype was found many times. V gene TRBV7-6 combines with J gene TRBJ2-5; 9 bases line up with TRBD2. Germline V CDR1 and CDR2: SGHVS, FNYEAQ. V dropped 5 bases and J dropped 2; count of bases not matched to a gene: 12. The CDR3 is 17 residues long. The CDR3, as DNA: TGTGCCAGCAGCCAACGACCGGGACTAGCAGAACAAGAGACCCAGTACTTC. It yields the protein CASSQRPGLAEQETQYF.

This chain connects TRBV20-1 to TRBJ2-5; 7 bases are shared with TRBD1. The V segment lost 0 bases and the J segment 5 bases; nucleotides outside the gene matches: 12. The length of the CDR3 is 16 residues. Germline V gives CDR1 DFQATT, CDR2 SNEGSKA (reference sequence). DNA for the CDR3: TGCAGTGCTAGAGAAGGGGGCCCTTCGGCTGGGGAGACCCAGTACTTC. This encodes CSAREGGPSAGETQYF.

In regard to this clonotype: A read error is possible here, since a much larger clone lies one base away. Here the CDR3 reads CSAEGLTGRDEQYF. The CDR3 DNA follows: TGCAGTGCCGAGGGCTTAACAGGCCGCGACGAGCAGTACTTC. The chain joins TRBV20-1 to TRBJ2-7; the D call may be TRBD1 or TRBD2 (5 bases each). Germline V CDR1 and CDR2: DFQATT, SNEGSKA (reference sequence). The CDR3 has 14 amino acids. Trimming pared 6 bases from V and 5 bases from J, leaving 20 bases between.

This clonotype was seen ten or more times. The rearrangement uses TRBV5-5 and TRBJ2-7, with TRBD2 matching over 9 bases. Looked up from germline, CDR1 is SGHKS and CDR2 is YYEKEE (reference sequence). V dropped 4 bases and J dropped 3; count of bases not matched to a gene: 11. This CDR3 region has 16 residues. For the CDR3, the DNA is TGTGCCAGCAGCGCCGGTCCTAGCGGGGATCTCTACGAGCAGTACTTC. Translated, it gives CASSAGPSGDLYEQYF.

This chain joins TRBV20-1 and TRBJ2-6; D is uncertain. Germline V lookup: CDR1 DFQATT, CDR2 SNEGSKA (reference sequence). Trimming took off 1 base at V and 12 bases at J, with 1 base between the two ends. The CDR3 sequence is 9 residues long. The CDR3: CSARAVLTF. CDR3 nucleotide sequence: TGCAGTGCTAGAGCCGTCCTGACTTTC.

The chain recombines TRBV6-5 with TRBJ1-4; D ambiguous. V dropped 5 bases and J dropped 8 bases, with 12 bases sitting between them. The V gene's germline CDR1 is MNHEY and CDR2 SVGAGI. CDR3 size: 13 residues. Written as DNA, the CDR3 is TGTGCCAGCAGTCCCCGGGAGAGGGAAAAACTGTTTTTT. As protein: CASSPREREKLFF.

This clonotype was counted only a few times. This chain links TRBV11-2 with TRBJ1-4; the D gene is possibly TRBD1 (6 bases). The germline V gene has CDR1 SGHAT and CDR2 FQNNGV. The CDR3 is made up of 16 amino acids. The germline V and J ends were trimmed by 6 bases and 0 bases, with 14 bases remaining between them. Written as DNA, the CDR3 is TGTGCCAGCAGGATACGGGGGGCCTCAACTAATGAAAAACTGTTTTTT. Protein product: CASRIRGASTNEKLFF. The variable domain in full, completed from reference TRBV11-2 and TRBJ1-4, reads EAGVAQSPRYKIIEKRQSVAFWCNPISGHATLYWYQQILGQGPKLLIQFQNNGVVDDSQLPKDRFSAERLKGVDSTLKIQPAKLEDSAVYLCASRIRGASTNEKLFFGSGTQLSVL.